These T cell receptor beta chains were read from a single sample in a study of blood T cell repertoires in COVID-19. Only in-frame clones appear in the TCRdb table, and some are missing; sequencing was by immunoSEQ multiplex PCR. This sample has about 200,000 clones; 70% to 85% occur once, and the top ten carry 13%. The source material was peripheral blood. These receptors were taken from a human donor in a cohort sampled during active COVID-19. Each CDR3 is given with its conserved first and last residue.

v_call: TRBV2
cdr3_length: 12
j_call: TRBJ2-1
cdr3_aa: CASSGGPNEQFF

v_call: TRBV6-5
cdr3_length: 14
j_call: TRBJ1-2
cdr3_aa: CASSKDRATYGYTF

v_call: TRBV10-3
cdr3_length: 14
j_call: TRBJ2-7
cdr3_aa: CAISESKEPYEQYF

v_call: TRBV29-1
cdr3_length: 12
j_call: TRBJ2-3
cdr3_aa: CSGGQGTDTQYF

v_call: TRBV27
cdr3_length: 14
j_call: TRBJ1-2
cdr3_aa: CASSPGGVDYGYTF

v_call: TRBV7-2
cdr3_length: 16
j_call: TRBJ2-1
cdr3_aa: CASSYVTGGLRNEQFF

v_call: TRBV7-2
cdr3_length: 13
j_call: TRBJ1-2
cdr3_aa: CASSYDREAGYTF

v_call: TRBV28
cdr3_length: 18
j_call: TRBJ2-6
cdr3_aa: CASTPRPQTSSGANVLTF

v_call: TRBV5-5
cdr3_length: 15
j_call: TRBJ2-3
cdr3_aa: CASSRYRGVSDTQYF

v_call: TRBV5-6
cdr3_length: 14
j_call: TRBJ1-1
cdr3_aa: CASIRYGANTEAFF

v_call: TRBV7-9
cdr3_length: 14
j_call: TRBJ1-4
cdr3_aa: CASSLRQGGEKLFF

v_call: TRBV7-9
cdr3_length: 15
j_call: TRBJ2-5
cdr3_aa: CASRPRQDGKETQYF

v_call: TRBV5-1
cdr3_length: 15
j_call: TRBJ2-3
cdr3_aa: CASKNRDSNTDTQYF

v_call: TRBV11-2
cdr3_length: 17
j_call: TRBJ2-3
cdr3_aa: CASSLARRTGSTDTQYF

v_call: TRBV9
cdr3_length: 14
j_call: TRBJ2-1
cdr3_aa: CASSVSGGYNEQFF

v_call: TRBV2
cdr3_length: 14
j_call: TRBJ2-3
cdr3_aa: CASTKREKSDTQYF

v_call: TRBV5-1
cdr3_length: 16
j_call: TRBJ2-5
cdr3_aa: CASSSDRGRSQETQYF

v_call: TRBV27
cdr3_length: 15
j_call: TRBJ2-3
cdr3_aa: CASRPGQGSSDTQYF

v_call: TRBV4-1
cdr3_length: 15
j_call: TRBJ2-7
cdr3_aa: CASSQHRGGAYEQYF

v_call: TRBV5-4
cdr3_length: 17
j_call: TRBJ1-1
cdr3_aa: CASSLAYNFRGGTEAFF

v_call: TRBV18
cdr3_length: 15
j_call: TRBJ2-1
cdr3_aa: CASSRTASSYNEQFF

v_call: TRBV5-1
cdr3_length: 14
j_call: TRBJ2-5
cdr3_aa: CASSLGTGVGTQYF